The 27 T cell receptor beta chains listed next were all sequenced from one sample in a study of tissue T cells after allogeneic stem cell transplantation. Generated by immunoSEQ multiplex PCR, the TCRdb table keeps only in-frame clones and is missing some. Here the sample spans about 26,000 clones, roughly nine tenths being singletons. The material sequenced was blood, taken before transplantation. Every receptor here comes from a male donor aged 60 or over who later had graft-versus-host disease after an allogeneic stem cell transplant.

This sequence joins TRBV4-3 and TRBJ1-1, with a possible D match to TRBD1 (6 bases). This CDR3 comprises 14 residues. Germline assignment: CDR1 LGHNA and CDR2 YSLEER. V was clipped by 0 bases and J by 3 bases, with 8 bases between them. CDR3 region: CASSQEQGDTEAFF. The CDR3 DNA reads TGCGCCAGCAGCCAAGAACAGGGTGACACTGAAGCTTTCTTT.

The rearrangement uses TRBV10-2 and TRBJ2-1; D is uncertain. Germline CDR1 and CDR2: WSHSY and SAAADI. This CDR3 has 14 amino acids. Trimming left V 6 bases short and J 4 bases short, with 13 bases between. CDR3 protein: CASRHQQIYNEQFF. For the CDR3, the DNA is TGCGCCAGCAGGCACCAACAGATTTACAATGAGCAGTTCTTC.

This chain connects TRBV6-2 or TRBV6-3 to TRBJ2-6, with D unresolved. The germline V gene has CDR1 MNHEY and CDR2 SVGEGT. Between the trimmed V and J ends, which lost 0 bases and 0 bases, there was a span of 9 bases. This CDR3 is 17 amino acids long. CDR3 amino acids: CASSYSTFSSGANVLTF. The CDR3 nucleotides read TGTGCCAGCAGTTACTCGACCTTTAGCTCTGGGGCCAACGTCCTGACTTTC.

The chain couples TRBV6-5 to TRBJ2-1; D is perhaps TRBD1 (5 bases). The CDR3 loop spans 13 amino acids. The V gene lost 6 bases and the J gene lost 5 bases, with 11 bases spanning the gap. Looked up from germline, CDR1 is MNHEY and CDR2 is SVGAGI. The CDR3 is CASSFPDNNEQFF. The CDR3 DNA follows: TGTGCCAGCAGCTTCCCGGACAACAATGAGCAGTTCTTC.

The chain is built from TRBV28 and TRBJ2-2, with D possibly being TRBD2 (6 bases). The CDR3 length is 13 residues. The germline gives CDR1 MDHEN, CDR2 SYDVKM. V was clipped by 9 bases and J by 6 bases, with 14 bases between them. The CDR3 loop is CASGLTYAGELFF. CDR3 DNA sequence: TGTGCCAGTGGACTAACTTACGCCGGGGAGCTGTTTTTT.

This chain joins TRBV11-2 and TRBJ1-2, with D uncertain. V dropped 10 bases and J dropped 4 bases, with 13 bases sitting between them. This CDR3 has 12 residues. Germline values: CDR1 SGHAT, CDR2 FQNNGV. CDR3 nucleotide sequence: TGTGCCACCTCACCCAACCTCTATGGCTACACCTTC. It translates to CATSPNLYGYTF. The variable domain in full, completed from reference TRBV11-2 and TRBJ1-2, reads EAGVAQSPRYKIIEKRQSVAFWCNPISGHATLYWYQQILGQGPKLLIQFQNNGVVDDSQLPKDRFSAERLKGVDSTLKIQPAKLEDSAVYLCATSPNLYGYTFGSGTRLTVV.

CDR3: CASSETSGEGGSYEQYF. CDR3 in DNA: TGTGCCAGCAGCGAGACTAGCGGGGAAGGCGGATCCTACGAGCAGTACTTC. The chain carries TRBV9 and TRBJ2-7, with 11 bases lining up with TRBD2. J lost 1 base, V lost 3 bases, and 9 bases had no gene match. The CDR3 contains 17 residues. The germline CDR1 and CDR2 sequences are SGDLS and YYNGEE.

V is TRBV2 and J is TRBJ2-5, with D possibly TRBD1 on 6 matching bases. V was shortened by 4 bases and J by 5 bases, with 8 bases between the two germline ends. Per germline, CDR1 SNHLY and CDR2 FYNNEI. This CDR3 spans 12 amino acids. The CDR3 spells CASSAQGETQYF. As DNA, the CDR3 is TGTGCCAGCAGTGCTCAGGGGGAGACCCAGTACTTC.

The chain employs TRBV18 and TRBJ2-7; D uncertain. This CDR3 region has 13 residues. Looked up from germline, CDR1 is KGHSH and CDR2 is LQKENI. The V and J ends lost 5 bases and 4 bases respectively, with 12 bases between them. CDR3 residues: CASSSRAPYEQYF. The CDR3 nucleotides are TGTGCCAGCTCATCACGGGCCCCATACGAGCAGTACTTC.

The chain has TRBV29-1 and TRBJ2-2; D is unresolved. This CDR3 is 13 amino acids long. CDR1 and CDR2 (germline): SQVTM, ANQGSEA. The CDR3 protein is CGVKVSVAGELFF. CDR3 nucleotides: TGCGGAGTGAAAGTGTCCGTTGCCGGGGAGCTGTTTTTT.

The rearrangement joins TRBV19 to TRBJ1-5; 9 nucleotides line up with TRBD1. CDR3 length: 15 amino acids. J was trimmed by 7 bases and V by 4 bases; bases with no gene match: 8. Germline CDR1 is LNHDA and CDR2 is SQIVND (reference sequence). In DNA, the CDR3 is TGTGCCAGTAGTAGGACAGGGGATCGGAGACAGCCCCAGCATTTT. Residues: CASSRTGDRRQPQHF.

The CDR3 coding sequence is TGTGCCATCAGTGTCTACACCGGGGAGCTGTTTTTT. Amino acid sequence: CAISVYTGELFF. This chain joins TRBV10-3 and TRBJ2-2, with D uncertain. The CDR3 length is 12 residues. Trimming stripped 4 bases from V and 3 bases from J, with 3 bases between. Germline CDR1 ENHRY, CDR2 SYGVKD.

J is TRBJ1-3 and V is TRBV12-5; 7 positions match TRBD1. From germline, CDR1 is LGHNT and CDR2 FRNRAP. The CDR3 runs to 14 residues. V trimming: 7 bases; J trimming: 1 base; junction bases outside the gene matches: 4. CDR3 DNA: TGTGCTAGTGCCAGGGGGAATTCTGGAAACACCATATATTTT. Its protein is CASARGNSGNTIYF.

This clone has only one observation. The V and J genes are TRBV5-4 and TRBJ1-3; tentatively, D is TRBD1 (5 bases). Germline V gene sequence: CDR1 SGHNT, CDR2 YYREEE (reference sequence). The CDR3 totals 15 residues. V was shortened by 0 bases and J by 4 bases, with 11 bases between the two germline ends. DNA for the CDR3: TGTGCCAGCAGCTTGGGGCAGGGCATGGGAAACACCATATATTTT. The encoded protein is CASSLGQGMGNTIYF.

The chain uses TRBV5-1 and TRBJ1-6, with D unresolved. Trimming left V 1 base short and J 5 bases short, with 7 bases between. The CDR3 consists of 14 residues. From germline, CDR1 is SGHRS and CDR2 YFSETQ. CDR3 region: CASSLRQDNSPLHF. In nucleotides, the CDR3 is TGCGCCAGCAGCTTGCGCCAGGATAATTCACCCCTCCACTTT.

Written as DNA, the CDR3 is TGTGCCTGGAGTGTACAGACAGGGACCGACACTGAAGCTTTCTTT. Amino acid sequence: CAWSVQTGTDTEAFF. V gene TRBV30 combines with J gene TRBJ1-1, with 7 bases aligning to TRBD1. The CDR3 runs to 15 residues. The ends lost 0 bases at V and 3 bases at J; junction bases unmatched: 7. Per germline, CDR1 GTSNPN and CDR2 SVGIG (reference sequence).

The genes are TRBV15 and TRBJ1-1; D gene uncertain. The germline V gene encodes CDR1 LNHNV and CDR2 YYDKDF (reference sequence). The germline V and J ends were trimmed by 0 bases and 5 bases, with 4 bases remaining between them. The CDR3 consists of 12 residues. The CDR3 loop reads CATSRDRTEAFF. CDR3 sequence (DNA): TGTGCCACCAGCAGAGATAGGACTGAAGCTTTCTTT.

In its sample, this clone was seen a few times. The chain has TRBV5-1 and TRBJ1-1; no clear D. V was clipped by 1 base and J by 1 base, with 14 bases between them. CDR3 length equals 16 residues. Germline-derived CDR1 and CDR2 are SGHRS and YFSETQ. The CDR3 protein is CASSLLSDLQNTEAFF. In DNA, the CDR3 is TGCGCCAGCAGCTTGTTGTCAGACCTACAGAACACTGAAGCTTTCTTT.

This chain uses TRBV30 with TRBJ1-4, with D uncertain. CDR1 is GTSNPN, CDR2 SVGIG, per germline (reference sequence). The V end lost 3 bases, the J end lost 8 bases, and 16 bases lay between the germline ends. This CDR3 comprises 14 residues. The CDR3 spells CAWRDVRLREKLFF. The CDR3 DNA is TGTGCCTGGAGAGACGTCCGGTTAAGGGAAAAACTGTTTTTT. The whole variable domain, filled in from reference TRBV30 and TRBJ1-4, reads SQTIHQWPATLVQPVGSPLSLECTVEGTSNPNLYWYRQAAGRGLQLLFYSVGIGQISSEVPQNLSASRPQDRQFILSSKKLLLSDSGFYLCAWRDVRLREKLFFGSGTQLSVL.

CDR3: CASSIGSRSNQPQHF. The DNA of the CDR3 is TGTGCCAGTAGTATAGGATCAAGGAGCAATCAGCCCCAGCATTTT. This rearrangement joins TRBV19 to TRBJ1-5; D is ambiguous. The CDR3 runs to 15 residues. V was pared by 1 base and J by 1 base, with 8 bases between. Germline assignment: CDR1 LNHDA and CDR2 SQIVND (reference sequence).

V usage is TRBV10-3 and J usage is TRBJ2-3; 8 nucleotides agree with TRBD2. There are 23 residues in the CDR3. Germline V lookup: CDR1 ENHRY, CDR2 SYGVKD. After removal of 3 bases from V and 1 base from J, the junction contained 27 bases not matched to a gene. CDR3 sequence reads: CAISDRSGGALPSEGWGTDTQYF. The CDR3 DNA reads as TGTGCCATCAGTGATCGCTCGGGAGGGGCCTTGCCCTCTGAGGGGTGGGGCACAGATACGCAGTATTTT.

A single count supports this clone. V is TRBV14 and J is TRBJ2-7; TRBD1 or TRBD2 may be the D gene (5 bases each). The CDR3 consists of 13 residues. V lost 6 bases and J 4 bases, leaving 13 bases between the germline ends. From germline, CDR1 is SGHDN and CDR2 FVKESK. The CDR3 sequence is CASRRGGGYEQYF. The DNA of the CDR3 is TGTGCCAGCAGGAGGGGTGGAGGTTACGAGCAGTACTTC. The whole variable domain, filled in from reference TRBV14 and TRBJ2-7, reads EAGVTQFPSHSVIEKGQTVTLRCDPISGHDNLYWYRRVMGKEIKFLLHFVKESKQDESGMPNNRFLAERTGGTYSTLKVQPAELEDSGVYFCASRRGGGYEQYFGPGTRLTVT.

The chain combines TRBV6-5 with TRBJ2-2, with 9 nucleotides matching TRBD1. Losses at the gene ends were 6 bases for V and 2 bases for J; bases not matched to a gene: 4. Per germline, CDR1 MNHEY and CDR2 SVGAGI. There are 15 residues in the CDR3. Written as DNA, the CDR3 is TGTGCCAGCAGGGGGGACAGGGTAAACACCGGGGAGCTGTTTTTT. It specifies CASRGDRVNTGELFF.

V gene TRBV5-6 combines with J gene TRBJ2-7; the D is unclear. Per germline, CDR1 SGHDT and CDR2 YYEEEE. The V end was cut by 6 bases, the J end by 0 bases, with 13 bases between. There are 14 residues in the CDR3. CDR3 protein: CASTAPASSYEQYF. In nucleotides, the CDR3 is TGTGCCAGCACCGCGCCGGCTAGCTCCTACGAGCAGTACTTC.

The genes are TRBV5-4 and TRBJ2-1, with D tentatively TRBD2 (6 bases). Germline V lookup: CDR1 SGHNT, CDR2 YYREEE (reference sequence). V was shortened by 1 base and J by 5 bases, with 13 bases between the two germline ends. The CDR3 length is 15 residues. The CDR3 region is CASSLSASENNEQFF. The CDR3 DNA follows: TGTGCCAGCAGCTTGTCGGCTAGCGAGAACAATGAGCAGTTCTTC.

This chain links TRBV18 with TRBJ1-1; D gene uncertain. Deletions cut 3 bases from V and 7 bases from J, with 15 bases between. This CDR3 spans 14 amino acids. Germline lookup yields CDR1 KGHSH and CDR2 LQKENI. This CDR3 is CASSPVESLFEAFF. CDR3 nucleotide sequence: TGTGCCAGCTCACCCGTCGAGTCACTTTTTGAAGCTTTCTTT. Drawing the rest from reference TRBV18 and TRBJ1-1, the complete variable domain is NAGVMQNPRHLVRRRGQEARLRCSPMKGHSHVYWYRQLPEEGLKFMVYLQKENIIDESGMPKERFSAEFPKEGPSILRIQQVVRGDSAAYFCASSPVESLFEAFFGQGTRLTVV.

The CDR3 DNA follows: TGTGCCAGCAGCTTGCGACCAGATACGCAGTATTTT. This translates into CASSLRPDTQYF. V gene TRBV7-9 combines with J gene TRBJ2-3; D unresolved. The ends were cut back, 3 bases at V and 4 bases at J, with 5 bases in the middle. CDR1 and CDR2 (germline): SEHNR, FQNEAQ (reference sequence). The CDR3 has 12 amino acids.